The 29 T cell receptor beta chains below come from one sample, sequenced in a study of blood T cells in healthy people across ages. A second PCR, run for about 7 to 11 cycles, used a sample-barcoded 5' primer plus a J-beta primer mix. Via MiXCR, TCRdb re-called the 5' RACE reads, giving one row per CDR3 protein. This sample has about 1.1 million distinct CDR3 sequences, with approximately 38% found just once. Sequenced material: blood. The receptors originated from a man between 18 and 35 years old in good health.

The V and J genes are TRBV12-3 or TRBV12-4 and TRBJ1-5; the match to TRBD1 covers 7 bases. The V gene end was trimmed by 4 bases and the J gene end by 5 bases; junction bases not matched to a gene: 8. The CDR3 loop spans 15 amino acids. CDR3 protein: CASSYLRGGDQPQHF. In DNA form, the CDR3 reads TGTGCCAGCAGTTACCTCAGGGGGGGAGATCAGCCCCAGCATTTT.

Only one count was recorded for this clonotype. The chain couples TRBV20-1 to TRBJ2-1, with no clear D. The closer fit of TRBJ2-7 to the DNA end suggests the J call may be wrong. Germline V CDR1 and CDR2: DFQATT, SNEGSKA (reference sequence). CDR3 length: 12 residues. CDR3 sequence (DNA): TGCAGTGCGCCGCATTCCTACAATGAGCAGTACTTC. Protein: CSAPHSYNEQYF.

This clonotype was observed a handful of times. This rearrangement joins TRBV7-2 to TRBJ2-5, with D maybe TRBD1 (5 bases). The end of the DNA is better explained by TRBJ2-7, so the J call may be wrong. This CDR3 region has 12 residues. Per germline, CDR1 SGHTA and CDR2 FQGNSA. DNA of the CDR3: TGTGCCAGCAGCAACTCAGGGTGCGAGCAGTACTTC. Translation gives CASSNSGCEQYF.

V gene TRBV6-1 combines with J gene TRBJ2-5; D not resolved. The J call is doubtful: the DNA matches TRBJ2-1 better. Germline V gives CDR1 MNHNS, CDR2 SASEGT. The CDR3 has 14 amino acids. The CDR3 here is CASSALGEQETQFF. The CDR3 region has the DNA TGTGCCAGCAGCGCCCTTGGGGAACAAGAGACCCAGTTCTTC.

This clonotype showed up many times. The chain is built from TRBV6-2 or TRBV6-3 and TRBJ1-5; no clear D gene. V was clipped by 7 bases and J by 0 bases, with 13 bases between them. CDR1 and CDR2 from the germline V gene are MNHEY and SVGEGT. This CDR3 spans 15 amino acids. The CDR3 sequence is CASIARAVSNQPQHF. CDR3 nucleotides: TGTGCCAGCATCGCCCGAGCAGTTAGCAATCAGCCCCAGCATTTT.

This clonotype was seen only once. The chain employs TRBV13 and TRBJ1-5; no firm D call. Germline CDR1 is PRHDT and CDR2 is FYEKMQ (reference sequence). This CDR3 has 14 amino acids. The V and J ends lost 5 bases and 3 bases respectively, with 11 bases between them. CDR3 sequence: CASSRRGDNQPQHF. The CDR3 coding sequence is TGTGCCAGCAGCCGCAGAGGAGACAATCAGCCCCAGCATTTT.

V gene TRBV11-2 combines with J gene TRBJ2-5, with D possibly being TRBD1 or TRBD2 (6 bases each). CDR1 and CDR2 (germline): SGHAT, FQNNGV. The V end was cut by 2 bases, the J end by 11 bases, with 21 bases between. This CDR3 has 15 amino acids. CDR3 sequence (DNA): TGTGCCAGCAGCTTAATTGGGGGGCCCTACAATGAGCAGTACTTC. Encoded protein: CASSLIGGPYNEQYF.

V gene TRBV5-6 combines with J gene TRBJ2-1, with TRBD1 matching over 7 bases. V gave up 4 bases and J gave up 4 bases; unmatched junction bases: 14. The germline V gene has CDR1 SGHDT and CDR2 YYEEEE. The length of the CDR3 is 17 residues. The CDR3 DNA reads TGTGCCAGCAGCCAGGAAGGGACAGCCCGTGTATACAATGAGCAGTTCTTC. Translation gives CASSQEGTARVYNEQFF.

In its sample, this clonotype was seen a few times. The chain carries TRBV6-2 or TRBV6-3 and TRBJ1-2; 7 bases match TRBD1. This CDR3 is built from 14 residues. The V segment lost 6 bases and the J segment 3 bases; nucleotides outside the gene matches: 7. Germline CDR1 reads MNHEY; CDR2 reads SVGEGT. CDR3 loop: CASSYTTGDYGYTF. The CDR3 DNA is TGTGCCAGCAGCTATACAACAGGGGACTATGGCTACACCTTC.

This clonotype was recorded only once. Relative to the germline gene, one junction end is altered; a read error may explain this. Here the CDR3 DNA reads TGCAGCGTGGGACAAAACTCCTACAAGGAGCAGTTCTTC. It yields the protein CSVGQNSYKEQFF. The chain joins TRBV29-1 to TRBJ2-1; D is possibly TRBD1 (6 bases). Germline values: CDR1 SQVTM, CDR2 ANQGSEA. The CDR3 has 13 amino acids.

This clonotype appeared a few times. The gene calls are TRBV28 and TRBJ1-2, with no clear D. CDR1 and CDR2 (germline): MDHEN, SYDVKM. Trimming removed 0 bases from V and 8 bases from J, with 7 bases in between. This CDR3 spans 12 amino acids. The CDR3 DNA is TGTGCCAGCAGTTTATGGGCTAGGGGCTACACCTTC. It codes for CASSLWARGYTF.

The chain employs TRBV4-3 and TRBJ2-1; D is ambiguous. Trimming pared 0 bases from V and 8 bases from J, leaving 11 bases between. The CDR3 extends over 14 amino acids. CDR1 and CDR2 (germline): LGHNA, YSLEER. CDR3 sequence reads: CASSQDWGFYEQFF. In nucleotides, the CDR3 is TGCGCCAGCAGCCAAGATTGGGGATTCTATGAGCAGTTCTTC.

The rearrangement links TRBV5-1 to TRBJ1-1; TRBD1 might be the D (6 bases). V was cut by 7 bases and J by 4 bases, with 14 bases left in between. The CDR3 has 13 amino acids. Germline V lookup: CDR1 SGHRS, CDR2 YFSETQ. The CDR3 nucleotides are TGCGCCAGCTACCTTGGAGGGGGCACTGAAGCTTTCTTT. It translates to CASYLGGGTEAFF.

The rearrangement uses TRBV20-1 and TRBJ2-7, with 9 bases aligning to TRBD1. CDR3 size: 14 residues. CDR1 is DFQATT, CDR2 SNEGSKA, per germline (reference sequence). V dropped 5 bases and J dropped 2; count of bases not matched to a gene: 7. CDR3: CSASGTGKTYEQYF. The CDR3 DNA is TGCAGTGCTTCCGGGACAGGGAAAACCTACGAGCAGTACTTC.

This clonotype was seen a few times. The V call is TRBV29-1, the J call TRBJ2-1; D possibly corresponds to TRBD1 (6 bases). The V end was cut by 4 bases, the J end by 5 bases, with 15 bases between. Germline V gives CDR1 SQVTM, CDR2 ANQGSEA. This CDR3 has 14 amino acids. CDR3 nucleotides: TGCAGCGTTGTTCTAATGACAGGAAACAATGAGCAGTTCTTC. This sequence encodes CSVVLMTGNNEQFF.

The genes are TRBV27 and TRBJ1-6; D gene unclear. Germline CDR1 MNHEY, CDR2 SMNVEV (reference sequence). V was cut by 3 bases and J by 0 bases, with 12 bases left in between. The CDR3 covers 17 residues. Here the CDR3 DNA reads TGTGCCAGCAGTTTCCCCCCGAGGAGCTCCTATAATTCACCCCTCCACTTT. Protein: CASSFPPRSSYNSPLHF.

This clonotype was counted between two and nine times. The chain joins TRBV9 to TRBJ1-2, with D tentatively TRBD1 (5 bases). The germline V gene encodes CDR1 SGDLS and CDR2 YYNGEE. The CDR3 loop spans 15 amino acids. V lost 0 bases to trimming and J lost 4 bases, with 13 bases between them. CDR3 coding DNA: TGTGCCAGCAGCGTAGCGAGCCGGGACGGCTATGGCTACACCTTC. Encoded protein: CASSVASRDGYGYTF.

The V and J genes are TRBV25-1 and TRBJ1-5; maybe TRBD1 (6 bases). This CDR3 has 16 residues. V was clipped by 4 bases and J by 0 bases, with 13 bases between them. CDR1 is MGHDK, CDR2 SYGVNS, per germline. As DNA, the CDR3 is TGTGCCAGCAGTGGGGGGGCCAAATATAGCAATCAGCCCCAGCATTTT. Protein sequence: CASSGGAKYSNQPQHF.

This chain connects TRBV7-2 to TRBJ1-3; the D gene is possibly TRBD1 (5 bases). Per germline, CDR1 SGHTA and CDR2 FQGNSA. The CDR3 sequence is 15 residues long. Trimming removed 1 base from V and 4 bases from J, with 11 bases in between. The CDR3 DNA reads TGTGCCAGCAGCTTAGAAAGGGGCTTGGGAAACACCATATATTTT. Translating gives CASSLERGLGNTIYF.

This chain uses TRBV28 with TRBJ1-2; 9 nucleotides align to TRBD1. Germline loops: CDR1 MDHEN, CDR2 SYDVKM. This CDR3 is built from 14 residues. The J segment lost 4 bases and the V segment lost 7 bases, leaving 7 bases of the junction unmatched. As DNA, the CDR3 is TGTGCCAGCACTTCAGGACAGGGGAGCTATGGCTACACCTTC. Amino acid sequence: CASTSGQGSYGYTF.

The V gene is TRBV12-3 or TRBV12-4, the J gene TRBJ2-7; unclear D gene. This CDR3 has 14 amino acids. Trimming pared 3 bases from V and 0 bases from J, leaving 9 bases between. CDR3 coding DNA: TGTGCCAGCAGTTTCGGCTGGAGCTCCTACGAGCAGTACTTC. Translated, it gives CASSFGWSSYEQYF.

This clonotype was seen repeatedly, ten times or more. The chain employs TRBV4-1 and TRBJ1-6, with D perhaps TRBD1 (6 bases). Trimming cost V 4 bases and J 4 bases, with 11 bases left between them. In germline, CDR1 is MGHRA, CDR2 YSYEKL. The length of the CDR3 is 15 residues. The CDR3 DNA reads as TGCGCCAGCAGCCCACGACAGGAGTATAATTCACCCCTCCACTTT. Its translation is CASSPRQEYNSPLHF.

V and J are TRBV4-1 and TRBJ2-2, with 13 bases fitting TRBD2. J gave up 4 bases and V 1 base, and 6 bases lay outside the gene matches. CDR3 length: 18 residues. Germline loops: CDR1 MGHRA, CDR2 YSYEKL. The CDR3 DNA follows: TGCGCCAGCAGCCAAGGACTAGCGGGGGGCCGTCCCACCGGGGAGCTGTTTTTT. Translated: CASSQGLAGGRPTGELFF.

This clonotype has a handful of counts. The chain employs TRBV6-1 and TRBJ2-3; D is unclear. Germline CDR1 reads MNHNS; CDR2 reads SASEGT. Trimming took 2 bases from V and 0 from J, leaving 9 bases between them. CDR3 length: 15 amino acids. The CDR3 spells CASSEQWQSTDTQYF. CDR3 DNA sequence: TGTGCCAGCAGTGAACAGTGGCAGAGCACAGATACGCAGTATTTT.

The V gene is TRBV29-1, the J gene TRBJ2-1; 10 bases fit TRBD1. Near its end, the DNA agrees better with TRBJ2-7, so the J call may be wrong. Germline lookup yields CDR1 SQVTM and CDR2 ANQGSEA. The CDR3 length is 14 residues. The CDR3 protein is CSVDRDRGYNEQYF. In nucleotides, the CDR3 is TGCAGCGTTGATCGGGACAGGGGTTACAATGAGCAGTACTTC.

V gene TRBV6-2 or TRBV6-3 combines with J gene TRBJ2-1; 7 bases line up with TRBD2. After removal of 1 base from V and 13 bases from J, the junction contained 4 bases not matched to a gene. The CDR3 totals 12 residues. Germline lookup yields CDR1 MNHEY and CDR2 SVGEGT. CDR3 DNA: TGTGCCAGCAGTTACTTCGGGGACTACCAGTTCTTC. Its translation: CASSYFGDYQFF.

This clonotype showed up just a few times. This rearrangement joins TRBV18 to TRBJ2-7; a weak D match, TRBD2 (6 bases). V lost 0 bases to trimming and J lost 3 bases, with 12 bases between them. Germline V gene sequence: CDR1 KGHSH, CDR2 LQKENI. This CDR3 spans 15 amino acids. The CDR3 loop reads CASSPPGGALYEQYF. The CDR3 DNA reads TGTGCCAGCTCACCACCGGGCGGGGCCCTCTACGAGCAGTACTTC.

The J gene is TRBJ2-1, the V gene TRBV6-2 or TRBV6-3; 11 nucleotides agree with TRBD2. This CDR3 has 15 residues. V was pared by 5 bases and J by 3 bases, with 3 bases of the junction left unmatched. The germline V gene encodes CDR1 MNHEY and CDR2 SVGEGT. This CDR3 is CASSPLAGDYNEQFF. CDR3 nucleotides: TGTGCCAGCAGTCCACTAGCGGGGGACTACAATGAGCAGTTCTTC.

This clonotype appeared a few times. The chain links TRBV20-1 to TRBJ1-5; D perhaps matches TRBD1 (5 bases). This CDR3 region has 12 residues. The germline V gene encodes CDR1 DFQATT and CDR2 SNEGSKA (reference sequence). Trimming shortened V by 5 bases and J by 7 bases, and 12 bases separated the two germline ends. Here the CDR3 reads CSAGQGQQPQHF. Written as DNA, the CDR3 is TGCAGTGCTGGGCAGGGTCAGCAGCCCCAGCATTTT.